The T cell receptor beta chain under discussion was sequenced for a study of tumor-infiltrating lymphocytes in primary liver carcinoma. Study details: Male and female patients aged 30 to 69 years made up the cohort. Broader study findings: When set against blood, tumors had a significantly higher top-250-clone fraction (p = 0.039). A fraction of only about 7-25% of top clones appeared in all five tumor regions.

The tissue used was unsorted bulk material of roughly 17-34 mg. RNA and DNA were co-extracted from it with the AllPrep DNA/RNA mini kit. The CDR3 contains 13 residues. Details on this clonotype: The target antigen is unknown. Compared with germline, one end of the junction differs, possibly owing to a read error.

With a constant-region primer, TCR beta cDNA was made from approximately 500 ng of total RNA. Generation of the TCR beta libraries relied on three nested multiplex PCR rounds using slightly modified ARM-PCR. Investigators reported that the first two PCR rounds, at 10 cycles each, used TRBV1-TRBV30 forward primers with a C-beta reverse primer. In TCRdb, the multiplex PCR reads were re-called with MiXCR into one record per CDR3 protein. The sample has roughly 91,000 distinct CDR3 sequences; 55% to 70% are singletons. This TCR derives from a woman in her fifties or sixties with primary liver carcinoma and hepatitis B virus infection. The chain is built from TRBV12-3 or TRBV12-4 and TRBJ2-2; tentatively, D is TRBD2 (5 bases). Sequencing input: liver tumor tissue from sampling region 5. Subset defined: tumor region T5, tumor centre. CDR3 DNA: TGTGCCAGGGGGTTGGTGAACACCGGGGAGCTGTTCTTT. Translated: CARGLVNTGELFF.